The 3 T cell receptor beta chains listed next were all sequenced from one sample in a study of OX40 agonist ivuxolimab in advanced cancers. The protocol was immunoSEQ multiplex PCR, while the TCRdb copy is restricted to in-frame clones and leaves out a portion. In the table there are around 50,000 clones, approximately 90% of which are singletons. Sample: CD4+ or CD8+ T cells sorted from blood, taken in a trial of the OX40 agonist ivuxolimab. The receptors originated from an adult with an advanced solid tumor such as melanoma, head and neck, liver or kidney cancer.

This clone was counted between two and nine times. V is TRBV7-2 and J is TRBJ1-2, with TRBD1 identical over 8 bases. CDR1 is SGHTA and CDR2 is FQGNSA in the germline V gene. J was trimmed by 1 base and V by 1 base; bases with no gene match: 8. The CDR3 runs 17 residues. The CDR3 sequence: CASSLGAGGAVNYGYTF. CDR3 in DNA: TGTGCCAGCAGCTTAGGGGCAGGGGGCGCGGTTAACTATGGCTACACCTTC.

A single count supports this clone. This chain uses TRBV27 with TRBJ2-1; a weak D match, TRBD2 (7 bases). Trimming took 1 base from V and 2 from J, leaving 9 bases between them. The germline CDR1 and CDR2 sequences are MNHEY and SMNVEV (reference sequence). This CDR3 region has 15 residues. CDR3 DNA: TGTGCCAGCAGTTTATACGGGGGGCCCTACAATGAGCAGTTCTTC. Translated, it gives CASSLYGGPYNEQFF.

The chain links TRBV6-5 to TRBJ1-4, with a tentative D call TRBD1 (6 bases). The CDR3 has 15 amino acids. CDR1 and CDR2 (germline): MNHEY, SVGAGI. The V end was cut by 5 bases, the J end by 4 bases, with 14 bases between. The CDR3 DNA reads TGTGCCAGCAGTAGATCGGGACAACTTAATGAAAAACTGTTTTTT. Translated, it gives CASSRSGQLNEKLFF.